This TCR beta chain was sequenced during a study of OX40 agonist ivuxolimab in advanced cancers. Overall study context: The study enrolled dose-escalation patients with hepatocellular carcinoma, melanoma, renal cell or head and neck cancer. A history of anti-PD-1, anti-PD-L1 or anti-CTLA-4 therapy was acceptable, and over 30% had some. Broader study findings: Among T cells, CD8+ cells averaged more expanded clones than CD4+ cells.

This CDR3 has 13 residues. The germline V gene encodes CDR1 SGHVS and CDR2 FNYEAQ. Trimming took 1 base from V and 6 from J, leaving 7 bases between them. With autoimmune disease history or systemic immunosuppression, patients were excluded. As concerns this clone: Its antigen remains unknown.

Generated by immunoSEQ multiplex PCR, the TCRdb table keeps only in-frame clones and is missing some. The sample holds roughly 56,000 clones, more than 70% seen once. The rearrangement uses TRBV7-6 and TRBJ2-1; no clear D. The clonotype comes from an adult with an advanced solid tumor such as melanoma, head and neck, liver or kidney cancer. This sample comprised CD4+ or CD8+ T cells sorted from blood, obtained in a trial of the OX40 agonist ivuxolimab. The CDR3 sequence is CASSLGLPNEQFF. The CDR3, as DNA: TGTGCCAGCAGCTTAGGGCTGCCCAATGAGCAGTTCTTC. Based on the CDR3 plus reference TRBV7-6 and TRBJ2-1, the full variable domain is GAGVSQSPRYKVTKRGQDVALRCDPISGHVSLYWYRQALGQGPEFLTYFNYEAQQDKSGLPNDRFSAERPEGSISTLTIQRTEQRDSAMYRCASSLGLPNEQFFGPGTRLTVL.